This T cell receptor beta chain was observed in a study of PD-L1 blockade in urothelial cancer. Overall study results and limits: Clones that were tumor-associated expanded more in the blood of durable-benefit patients at 3 weeks.

CDR1 MNHNY and CDR2 SVGAGI come from the germline V gene (reference sequence). This CDR3 is built from 14 residues. V was shortened by 0 bases and J by 3 bases, with 5 bases between the two germline ends. Using immunoSEQ multiplex PCR, the repertoire was profiled, and TCRdb retains in-frame clones only, with some absent. The sample has tens of thousands of clones, roughly 80% seen once; the top ten hold approximately 4.3%. Regarding this clone: Antigen: not known.

Sample time point: pretreatment peripheral blood. The sample in question was PBMCs, obtained around atezolizumab (anti-PD-L1) treatment. The receptor comes from a man in his 70s with urothelial cancer. This chain joins TRBV6-6 and TRBJ2-2; no firm D call. The chain's CDR3 is CASSYSPDTGELFF. The CDR3 bases are TGTGCCAGCAGTTACTCGCCGGACACCGGGGAGCTGTTTTTT.